What follows are 23 T cell receptor beta chains derived from one specimen sequenced in a study of OX40 agonist ivuxolimab in advanced cancers. Libraries were prepared by immunoSEQ multiplex PCR; TCRdb keeps only in-frame clonotypes and omits some of them. The sample consists of over 9,500 clones, 70% to 80% of them appearing once. The sample here was CD4+ or CD8+ T cells sorted from blood, taken in a trial of the OX40 agonist ivuxolimab. Receptor source: an adult with an advanced solid tumor such as melanoma, head and neck, liver or kidney cancer.

The chain joins TRBV6-4 to TRBJ2-5, with D uncertain. CDR1 is MRHNA and CDR2 is SNTAGT in the germline V gene. This CDR3 contains 13 residues. V was trimmed by 6 bases and J by 3 bases, leaving 11 bases between them. The CDR3 loop reads CASSLTEKETQYF. CDR3 sequence (DNA): TGTGCCAGCAGCCTAACAGAGAAAGAGACCCAGTACTTC.

The chain recombines TRBV5-5 with TRBJ2-7; the D call may be TRBD1 or TRBD2 (5 bases each). Trimming stripped 2 bases from V and 5 bases from J, with 8 bases between. Germline V gene lookup returns CDR1 SGHKS and CDR2 YYEKEE (reference sequence). The CDR3 runs to 12 residues. The CDR3 region has the DNA TGTGCCAGCAGCTTCCGGGACCACGAGCAGTACTTC. It is translated as CASSFRDHEQYF.

This clone is a singleton in its sample. V and J are TRBV4-1 and TRBJ2-5; 7 nucleotides match TRBD1. The assigned J gene may be wrong: the sequence end matches TRBJ2-7 better. The germline gives CDR1 MGHRA, CDR2 YSYEKL. CDR3 length: 15 residues. CDR3 bases: TGCGCCAGCAGCCGGAGACAGGGTTTATACTACGAGCAGTACTTC. Translating it yields CASSRRQGLYYEQYF.

The rearrangement uses TRBV5-6 and TRBJ2-7; D may be TRBD1 (5 bases). This CDR3 region has 15 residues. Trimming cost V 2 bases and J 0 bases, with 12 bases left between them. The germline V gene encodes CDR1 SGHDT and CDR2 YYEEEE. The CDR3, as DNA: TGTGCCAGCAGCTTAGGCGCCGACAGCTCCTACGAGCAGTACTTC. Translated: CASSLGADSSYEQYF.

V gene TRBV5-1 combines with J gene TRBJ1-1, with D possibly TRBD1 on 5 matching bases. This CDR3 has 14 residues. V was clipped by 3 bases and J by 3 bases, with 12 bases between them. Looked up from germline, CDR1 is SGHRS and CDR2 is YFSETQ. The CDR3 is CASSSLDSYTEAFF. The CDR3 coding sequence is TGCGCCAGCAGCTCCCTCGACAGTTACACTGAAGCTTTCTTT.

V gene TRBV7-6 combines with J gene TRBJ2-1, with TRBD2 as a possible D gene (7 bases). The V end lost 3 bases, the J end lost 9 bases, and 15 bases lay between the germline ends. The CDR3 is 14 residues long. Germline V CDR1 and CDR2: SGHVS, FNYEAQ. CDR3 nucleotides: TGTGCCAGCAGCTTGGCTAGCGGAGGGGGTGAGCAGTTCTTC. Translated: CASSLASGGGEQFF.

This chain connects TRBV9 to TRBJ2-2; 7 bases align to TRBD2. The CDR3 covers 15 residues. The V and J ends lost 3 bases and 2 bases, in that order; junction bases with no gene match: 4. Germline CDR1 is SGDLS and CDR2 is YYNGEE. CDR3 amino acids: CASSDPGLNTGELFF. The CDR3 nucleotides read TGTGCCAGCAGCGACCCGGGACTAAACACCGGGGAGCTGTTTTTT.

This rearrangement joins TRBV15 to TRBJ2-1; no definite D call. Germline CDR1 and CDR2: LNHNV and YYDKDF (reference sequence). This CDR3 has 12 residues. The V end lost 0 bases, the J end lost 8 bases, and 5 bases lay between the germline ends. DNA for the CDR3: TGTGCCACCAGCAGAGAGGCTGATGAGCAGTTCTTC. It encodes CATSREADEQFF.

This clone was detected only a few times. V is TRBV9 and J is TRBJ2-2; possibly TRBD1 for D (5 bases). Per germline, CDR1 SGDLS and CDR2 YYNGEE. The ends were cut back, 0 bases at V and 3 bases at J, with 12 bases in the middle. CDR3 length equals 16 residues. The CDR3 DNA reads TGTGCCAGCAGCGTAGCGATAGGGGTCCACACCGGGGAGCTGTTTTTT. Protein product: CASSVAIGVHTGELFF.

The J gene is TRBJ2-1, the V gene TRBV5-1, with D possibly called TRBD1 or TRBD2 (6 bases each). From germline, CDR1 is SGHRS and CDR2 YFSETQ. The V and J ends lost 4 bases and 7 bases respectively, with 21 bases between them. This CDR3 comprises 16 residues. The CDR3 protein is CASSPLRDKGGNEQFF. DNA for the CDR3: TGCGCCAGCAGCCCGCTCCGGGACAAGGGAGGTAATGAGCAGTTCTTC. The full variable domain, in which reference TRBV5-1 and TRBJ2-1 provide the parts outside the CDR3, is KAGVTQTPRYLIKTRGQQVTLSCSPISGHRSVSWYQQTPGQGLQFLFEYFSETQRNKGNFPGRFSGRQFSNSRSEMNVSTLELGDSALYLCASSPLRDKGGNEQFFGPGTRLTVL.

The gene calls are TRBV5-6 and TRBJ2-7, with 9 positions matching TRBD1. The V gene end was trimmed by 0 bases and the J gene end by 3 bases; junction bases not matched to a gene: 1. This CDR3 comprises 14 residues. Germline CDR1 SGHDT, CDR2 YYEEEE. For the CDR3, the DNA is TGTGCCAGCAGCTTGGGACAGGGGGTCTACGAGCAGTACTTC. It yields the protein CASSLGQGVYEQYF.

This clone was seen once. The chain is built from TRBV6-6 and TRBJ1-2; maybe TRBD1 (6 bases). The CDR3 runs 14 residues. The germline V gene encodes CDR1 MNHNY and CDR2 SVGAGI (reference sequence). Trimming left V 2 bases short and J 7 bases short, with 14 bases between. CDR3 loop: CASSYGQGLSGYTF. The CDR3 DNA reads TGTGCCAGCAGTTACGGGCAGGGGCTCAGTGGCTACACCTTC.

This chain joins TRBV4-1 and TRBJ1-2; the D gene is possibly TRBD1 (5 bases). With 8 bases removed from V and 4 bases from J, the gap between germline ends came to 8 bases. Germline V lookup: CDR1 MGHRA, CDR2 YSYEKL. This CDR3 contains 11 residues. CDR3 coding DNA: TGCGCCAGCTATGGGGGCTATGGCTACACCTTC. It translates to CASYGGYGYTF.

The chain is built from TRBV25-1 and TRBJ2-5; weak D call: TRBD2 (7 bases). Trimming took off 7 bases at V and 5 bases at J, with 29 bases between the two ends. Germline CDR1 MGHDK, CDR2 SYGVNS. The length of the CDR3 is 18 residues. The CDR3 spells CASTLGGVSGEIWETQYF. Here the CDR3 DNA reads TGTGCCAGCACTTTAGGGGGGGTGAGCGGTGAGATCTGGGAGACCCAGTACTTC.

This clone was seen once. This chain joins TRBV7-9 and TRBJ1-4; 11 nucleotides line up with TRBD1. CDR1 and CDR2 from the germline V gene are SEHNR and FQNEAQ (reference sequence). The CDR3 has 16 residues. V lost 3 bases and J lost 3; bases outside the gene matches: 3. CDR3 protein: CASSLGQGEANEKLFF. CDR3 sequence (DNA): TGTGCCAGCAGCTTGGGACAGGGGGAGGCTAATGAAAAACTGTTTTTT.

The chain employs TRBV5-4 and TRBJ2-7; TRBD2 might be the D (5 bases). V lost 2 bases to trimming and J lost 5 bases, with 11 bases between them. The CDR3 covers 13 residues. Germline CDR1 is SGHNT and CDR2 is YYREEE (reference sequence). CDR3 DNA: TGTGCCAGCAGCTTATGGACCGGGAACGAGCAGTACTTC. Translated: CASSLWTGNEQYF.

The J gene is TRBJ1-5, the V gene TRBV27; TRBD1 matches at 7 bases. The V segment lost 5 bases and the J segment 3 bases; nucleotides outside the gene matches: 7. Germline V CDR1 and CDR2: MNHEY, SMNVEV (reference sequence). The CDR3 totals 15 residues. CDR3 nucleotide sequence: TGTGCCAGCAGTCCCGGGACAGCTGACAATCAGCCCCAGCATTTT. Translated: CASSPGTADNQPQHF.

The rearrangement joins TRBV5-1 to TRBJ1-2, with 8 bases fitting TRBD1. CDR3 length: 13 amino acids. CDR1 and CDR2 from the germline V gene are SGHRS and YFSETQ. Trimming cost V 2 bases and J 8 bases; bases outside gene matches: 5. CDR3 amino acids: CASSFGQGQGYTF. The CDR3 DNA sequence: TGCGCCAGCAGCTTCGGACAGGGCCAAGGCTACACCTTC.

The chain links TRBV7-8 to TRBJ2-7, with TRBD1 matching 9 bases. CDR3 length: 16 residues. The V gene end was trimmed by 3 bases and the J gene end by 2 bases; junction bases not matched to a gene: 8. CDR1 is SGHVS, CDR2 FQNEAQ, per germline. The CDR3 DNA sequence: TGTGCCAGCAGCTTCTACACGCGGGACAGGGCCTACGAGCAGTACTTC. It codes for CASSFYTRDRAYEQYF.

V and J are TRBV6-9 and TRBJ2-7; no clear D gene. CDR1 is MNHGY, CDR2 SVAAGI, per germline. The V and J ends lost 0 bases and 0 bases respectively, with 12 bases between them. The CDR3 contains 16 residues. This CDR3 is CASSYSSARSSYEQYF. DNA for the CDR3: TGTGCCAGCAGTTATTCTTCTGCACGGAGCTCCTACGAGCAGTACTTC.

Concerning this clone itself: Since a much larger clone is just one base distant, this may be a read error. The sample carries other DNA sequences with the same CDR3. V gene TRBV27 combines with J gene TRBJ2-1, with TRBD2 matching 9 bases. The CDR3 loop spans 16 amino acids. Germline V gene data show CDR1 as MNHEY and CDR2 as SMNVEV (reference sequence). DNA for the CDR3: TGTGCCAGTAGTTCACACACTAGCGGGCTTATGAATGAGCAGTTCTTC. It specifies CASSSHTSGLMNEQFF.

The chain couples TRBV27 to TRBJ2-5; the match to TRBD1 covers 9 bases. V lost 9 bases, J lost 7 bases, and 6 bases stayed unmatched. CDR1 and CDR2 from the germline V gene are MNHEY and SMNVEV (reference sequence). This CDR3 is built from 12 residues. CDR3 loop: CASGAGQGTQYF. The CDR3 DNA reads as TGTGCCAGTGGGGCGGGACAGGGGACCCAGTACTTC.

The chain recombines TRBV7-4 with TRBJ1-1; D not certain. CDR3 size: 17 residues. CDR1 and CDR2 (germline): SGHVT, SQSDAQ. The V end was cut by 7 bases, the J end by 0 bases, with 21 bases between. CDR3 sequence reads: CASTRSGRGPLNTEAFF. DNA for the CDR3: TGTGCCAGCACCCGTAGTGGACGCGGGCCGCTGAACACTGAAGCTTTCTTT.